This is a list of T cell receptor beta chains from one sample in a study of shared clonotypes between healthy human individuals. Clones were read by immunoSEQ multiplex PCR, and TCRdb kept only the in-frame ones, dropping some. The repertoire holds nearly 1,000,000 clones, with roughly 72% as singletons. Specimen: memory CD4+ T cells sorted from blood. These receptors were obtained from a man between 18 and 29 years old in good health. CDR3s include the opening cysteine and the closing phenylalanine or tryptophan. A D gene is named only where the DNA matches it firmly. Rows give clone size only sometimes, using once, few, many, or a class for an expanded clone.

D gene: -; clone size: -; J gene: TRBJ2-3; V gene: TRBV21-1; CDR3 DNA: TGTGCCAGCAGCAAAGGCCAGCTAGCGGGAGGGACAGATACGCAGTATTTT; CDR3 protein: CASSKGQLAGGTDTQYF
D gene: -; clone size: -; J gene: TRBJ1-2; V gene: TRBV5-1; CDR3 DNA: TGCGCCAGCAGCTTGGCCGCGGACTATGGCTACACCTTC; CDR3 protein: CASSLAADYGYTF
D gene: TRBD2; clone size: few; J gene: TRBJ2-2; V gene: TRBV19; CDR3 DNA: TGTGCCCGACTAGCCATCTACACCGGGGAGCTGTTTTTT; CDR3 protein: CARLAIYTGELFF
D gene: TRBD2; clone size: once; J gene: TRBJ2-5; V gene: TRBV27; CDR3 DNA: TGTGCCAGCAGTTTCATCTGGCTAGCGGGGTCTCAAGAGACCCAGTACTTC; CDR3 protein: CASSFIWLAGSQETQYF
D gene: -; clone size: -; J gene: TRBJ2-1; V gene: TRBV5-1; CDR3 DNA: TGCGCCAGCAGCTTGTTAAGGGACGCCCTCAATGAGCAGTTCTTC; CDR3 protein: CASSLLRDALNEQFF
D gene: -; clone size: -; J gene: TRBJ1-5; V gene: TRBV18; CDR3 DNA: TGTGCCAGCTCACCAACCACGGGCAATCAGCCCCAGCATTTT; CDR3 protein: CASSPTTGNQPQHF
D gene: TRBD2; clone size: -; J gene: TRBJ2-7; V gene: TRBV7-2; CDR3 DNA: TGTGCCAGCAGCTTAGAGATTAGCGGGCCCTACGAGCAGTACTTC; CDR3 protein: CASSLEISGPYEQYF
D gene: TRBD2; clone size: -; J gene: TRBJ2-3; V gene: TRBV2; CDR3 DNA: TGTGCCAGCCGTAGCGGGGGGATAACAGATACGCAGTATTTT; CDR3 protein: CASRSGGITDTQYF
D gene: -; clone size: -; J gene: TRBJ1-1; V gene: TRBV5-1; CDR3 DNA: TGCGCCAGCAGCTTATCGCCGGGCACGAACACTGAAGCTTTCTTT; CDR3 protein: CASSLSPGTNTEAFF
D gene: TRBD2; clone size: many; J gene: TRBJ2-2; V gene: TRBV5-3; CDR3 DNA: TGTGCCAGAAGCTTCTCAAGCGGGACCCACACCGGGGAGCTGTTTTTT; CDR3 protein: CARSFSSGTHTGELFF
D gene: -; clone size: -; J gene: TRBJ2-7; V gene: TRBV11-2; CDR3 DNA: TGTGCCAGCAGCTTAGGACAGGAATACGAGCAGTACTTC; CDR3 protein: CASSLGQEYEQYF
D gene: -; clone size: -; J gene: TRBJ1-2; V gene: TRBV9; CDR3 DNA: TGTGCCAGCAGCGTAGTTTCCGACTGGGGTGGTGGCTACACCTTC; CDR3 protein: CASSVVSDWGGGYTF
D gene: TRBD2; clone size: -; J gene: TRBJ2-1; V gene: TRBV28; CDR3 DNA: TGTGCCAGCAGTTGGCCGGGACTAGCCTTCAATGAGCAGTTCTTC; CDR3 protein: CASSWPGLAFNEQFF
D gene: TRBD2; clone size: -; J gene: TRBJ2-2; V gene: TRBV5-1; CDR3 DNA: TGCGCCAGCAGCTTTGGTAGCGGGGACACCGGGGAGCTGTTTTTT; CDR3 protein: CASSFGSGDTGELFF
D gene: -; clone size: -; J gene: TRBJ1-4; V gene: TRBV4-1; CDR3 DNA: TGCGCCAGCAGCCAAGGCACGCTCAATGTGGGCGAAAAACTGTTTTTT; CDR3 protein: CASSQGTLNVGEKLFF
D gene: TRBD1; clone size: -; J gene: TRBJ1-2; V gene: TRBV28; CDR3 DNA: TGTGCCAGCAGTTTAACCGGACAGGGCCCCTGGGGCTACACCTTC; CDR3 protein: CASSLTGQGPWGYTF
D gene: TRBD1; clone size: -; J gene: TRBJ1-2; V gene: TRBV7-2; CDR3 DNA: TGTGCCAGCAGCCCTGGACAGGAGAGTAACTATGGCTACACCTTC; CDR3 protein: CASSPGQESNYGYTF
D gene: TRBD1; clone size: -; J gene: TRBJ1-1; V gene: TRBV5-5; CDR3 DNA: TGTGCCAGCAGCTCCGGACAGGGGGCTGTGTGGACTGAAGCTTTCTTT; CDR3 protein: CASSSGQGAVWTEAFF
D gene: -; clone size: -; J gene: TRBJ1-1; V gene: TRBV27; CDR3 DNA: TGTGCCAGCAGCTACAGAGAGAACACTGAAGCTTTCTTT; CDR3 protein: CASSYRENTEAFF
D gene: TRBD1; clone size: once; J gene: TRBJ2-7; V gene: TRBV6-5; CDR3 DNA: TGTGCCAGCAGTTACCTCCTAGGACAGGGGAACGAGCAGTACTTC; CDR3 protein: CASSYLLGQGNEQYF